This T cell receptor (beta chain) emerged from a study of T-cell reconstitution after alpha-beta-depleted transplantation in children. General study points: Several hundred graft clones that had expanded were reportedly the source of alpha-beta T cells about two months after transplant.

This CDR3 has 15 amino acids. V was clipped by 0 bases and J by 3 bases; unmatched bases: 4. Germline CDR1 is SQVTM and CDR2 is ANQGSEA. Unique molecular identifiers were built into the TCRbeta library. From the PCR reads, TCRdb called clonotypes with MiXCR, one entry per CDR3 protein. The profile shows more than 500,000 distinct CDR3 sequences, 10% to 12% of them singletons. For this clonotype: Antigen: not known.

This TCR derives from a female patient aged 2-15 years who had a stem cell transplant for aplastic anemia, so the T cells may come from the graft donor. The genes are TRBV29-1 and TRBJ2-7, with 11 bases lining up with TRBD2. This specimen consisted of PBMCs, mostly from graft donor cells, obtained 180 days after TCRalphabeta/CD19-depleted stem cell transplant. This CDR3 reads CSVEDPTSGSYEQYF. In DNA form, the CDR3 reads TGCAGCGTTGAAGACCCCACTAGCGGGAGCTACGAGCAGTACTTC.